This T cell receptor (beta chain) was captured by sequencing in a study of post-analysis software for immune sequencing data. Study details: Courses of disease covered relapsing-remitting, secondary progressive and progressive-relapsing multiple sclerosis.

This CDR3 is 15 amino acids long. The ends were cut back, 6 bases at V and 6 bases at J, with 17 bases in the middle. This clonotype was found many times. Its matching antigen is unknown. Unique molecular identifiers were built into the TCR beta cDNA libraries. T cells numbering 1 to 10 million yielded roughly 500,000 cDNA molecules. One entry per CDR3 protein results from TCRdb running MiXCR on the PCR reads. The profile shows approximately 250,000 distinct CDR3 sequences, about 38% of them singletons. Findings and caveats of the study: TRBV5-6, TRBV5-1 and TRBV20-1 belonged to a set of about five TRBV segments that were more frequent in patients than controls.

The receptor was isolated from a girl under 18 with multiple sclerosis. The V and J genes are TRBV12-3 or TRBV12-4 and TRBJ1-4; TRBD1 might be the D (5 bases). The source material was blood. The CDR3 sequence is CASRGLRGTDEKLFF. Here the CDR3 DNA reads TGTGCCAGCAGGGGGTTGCGGGGGACCGATGAAAAACTGTTTTTT.